Presented here are 22 T cell receptor beta chains from one specimen sequenced in a study of T cells after yellow fever vaccination. In TCRdb, the 5' RACE reads were re-called with MiXCR into one record per CDR3 protein. The sample has hundreds of thousands of distinct CDR3 sequences, 3.6% seen once. The specimen comprised PBMCs, sampled on the day of the yellow fever booster vaccination. The source is a man younger than 35 who received the YFV17D yellow fever vaccine.

This rearrangement joins TRBV15 to TRBJ2-3; 7 bases match TRBD2. Germline lookup yields CDR1 LNHNV and CDR2 YYDKDF (reference sequence). The CDR3 extends over 17 amino acids. With 4 bases clipped from V and 0 bases from J, the junction kept 10 bases outside the gene matches. Written as DNA, the CDR3 is TGTGCCACCAGCACAGAAGCTAGCGGTCCTAGCACAGATACGCAGTATTTT. Translating gives CATSTEASGPSTDTQYF.

This clonotype has a count of ten or more. The chain employs TRBV12-3 or TRBV12-4 and TRBJ2-7; D not certain. The CDR3 has 15 residues. The ends were cut back, 6 bases at V and 1 base at J, with 16 bases in the middle. The chain's CDR3 is CASSPPDRWSYEQYF. The CDR3 DNA sequence: TGTGCCAGCAGCCCCCCGGATCGGTGGTCCTACGAGCAGTACTTC.

The chain has TRBV4-2 and TRBJ2-3; unclear D gene. The V end lost 0 bases, the J end lost 5 bases, and 6 bases lay between the germline ends. Germline V gene lookup returns CDR1 LGHNA and CDR2 YNFKEQ. The CDR3 covers 13 residues. For the CDR3, the DNA is TGTGCCAGCAGCCAAGAATTTGAAGATACGCAGTATTTT. Encoded protein: CASSQEFEDTQYF.

This clonotype was found a few times. This sequence joins TRBV12-3 or TRBV12-4 and TRBJ1-2; maybe TRBD1 (5 bases). The CDR3 has 12 residues. The V end was cut by 6 bases, the J end by 4 bases, with 9 bases between. In nucleotides, the CDR3 is TGTGCCAGCAGGGGGACTGTCTATGGCTACACCTTC. Protein product: CASRGTVYGYTF.

This clonotype was counted between two and nine times. This rearrangement joins TRBV11-2 to TRBJ2-6; D uncertain. Germline V gene sequence: CDR1 SGHAT, CDR2 FQNNGV. The V gene lost 1 base and the J gene lost 1 base, with 11 bases spanning the gap. The CDR3 totals 17 residues. In nucleotides, the CDR3 is TGTGCCAGCAGCTTAGGGACCCAGTGGTCTGGGGCCAACGTCCTGACTTTC. It codes for CASSLGTQWSGANVLTF.

This clonotype has at least ten counts. V is TRBV7-2 and J is TRBJ2-6, with D possibly TRBD1 on 6 matching bases. This CDR3 has 15 amino acids. The V gene lost 8 bases and the J gene lost 2 bases, with 13 bases spanning the gap. Germline CDR1 is SGHTA and CDR2 is FQGNSA. The CDR3 protein is CASRETGAGANVLTF. The CDR3 region has the DNA TGTGCCAGCCGCGAGACAGGTGCTGGGGCCAACGTCCTGACTTTC.

This clonotype has at least ten counts. The chain employs TRBV9 and TRBJ2-2; the match to TRBD2 covers 7 bases. CDR3 length: 14 residues. The trim removed 5 bases at V and 1 base at J, leaving 2 bases unmatched. The V gene's germline CDR1 is SGDLS and CDR2 YYNGEE. The CDR3 nucleotides are TGTGCCAGCAGAGCTAGCGGGAACACCGGGGAGCTGTTTTTT. Translated: CASRASGNTGELFF.

The table lists this clonotype with a few counts. V gene TRBV20-1 combines with J gene TRBJ2-5; the match to TRBD2 covers 7 bases. Germline V CDR1 and CDR2: DFQATT, SNEGSKA (reference sequence). This CDR3 is 14 amino acids long. The ends lost 0 bases at V and 5 bases at J; junction bases unmatched: 6. The CDR3 coding sequence is TGCAGTGCTAGAGATGGGGGGGGATGGGAGACCCAGTACTTC. This gives the protein CSARDGGGWETQYF.

This clonotype was counted a few times. The gene calls are TRBV29-1 and TRBJ2-1, with 9 bases that match TRBD1. J lost 7 bases, V lost 8 bases, and 3 bases had no gene match. The CDR3 is 11 residues long. The V gene's germline CDR1 is SQVTM and CDR2 ANQGSEA. The CDR3 region is CSTTGGNEQFF. The DNA of the CDR3 is TGCAGCACGACAGGGGGGAATGAGCAGTTCTTC.

This clonotype was detected ten times or more. The chain is built from TRBV2 and TRBJ2-1, with no clear D. The CDR3 runs to 14 residues. The germline V and J ends were trimmed by 4 bases and 3 bases, with 10 bases remaining between them. CDR1 and CDR2 (germline): SNHLY, FYNNEI. CDR3 coding DNA: TGTGCCAGCAGTGGGGCTATTCTCTACAATGAGCAGTTCTTC. It specifies CASSGAILYNEQFF. The variable domain in full, with the rest retrieved from reference TRBV2 and TRBJ2-1, is EPEVTQTPSHQVTQMGQEVILRCVPISNHLYFYWYRQILGQKVEFLVSFYNNEISEKSEIFDDQFSVERPDGSNFTLKIRSTKLEDSAMYFCASSGAILYNEQFFGPGTRLTVL.

There are a few counts of this clonotype. The J gene is TRBJ1-5, the V gene TRBV2, with TRBD1 as a possible D gene (6 bases). Trimming left V 6 bases short and J 7 bases short, with 13 bases between. Germline values: CDR1 SNHLY, CDR2 FYNNEI. The CDR3 has 13 residues. As DNA, the CDR3 is TGTGCCAGCAGGGGGGTACAGGGCCAGCCCCAGCATTTT. It encodes CASRGVQGQPQHF.

This clonotype occurred many times. The rearrangement links TRBV18 to TRBJ2-2; D possibly corresponds to TRBD1 (5 bases). V lost 1 base, J lost 0 bases, and 6 bases lay in between. Germline lookup yields CDR1 KGHSH and CDR2 LQKENI. This CDR3 spans 15 amino acids. CDR3 protein: CASSPQGTNTGELFF. CDR3 sequence (DNA): TGTGCCAGCTCACCACAGGGGACGAACACCGGGGAGCTGTTTTTT.

J is TRBJ1-3 and V is TRBV5-1; D is uncertain. The germline V gene has CDR1 SGHRS and CDR2 YFSETQ. The CDR3 consists of 14 residues. Trimming cost V 2 bases and J 4 bases, with 10 bases left between them. CDR3: CASSFLGSGNTIYF. As DNA, the CDR3 is TGCGCCAGCAGCTTCCTCGGATCCGGAAACACCATATATTTT.

This clonotype came up many times. This chain uses TRBV19 with TRBJ2-7, with TRBD1 as a possible D gene (5 bases). The germline V gene has CDR1 LNHDA and CDR2 SQIVND (reference sequence). The CDR3 spans 14 residues. The V end lost 3 bases, the J end lost 2 bases, and 11 bases lay between the germline ends. CDR3 bases: TGTGCCAGTAGTATTGGACACCCGGCCTACGAGCAGTACTTC. This gives the protein CASSIGHPAYEQYF.

The chain has TRBV29-1 and TRBJ1-2; D unresolved. V was clipped by 3 bases and J by 6 bases, with 2 bases between them. CDR1 and CDR2 from the germline V gene are SQVTM and ANQGSEA. This CDR3 comprises 9 residues. CDR3 bases: TGCAGCGTTGAGGATGGCTACACCTTC. Translation gives CSVEDGYTF.

This clonotype was found many times. The rearrangement joins TRBV11-2 to TRBJ1-5; D remains ambiguous. V was cut by 0 bases and J by 7 bases, with 10 bases left in between. Germline V CDR1 and CDR2: SGHAT, FQNNGV. This CDR3 has 14 residues. The CDR3 DNA is TGTGCCAGCAGCTTAGATGGCGGGAGCCAGCCCCAGCATTTT. This gives the protein CASSLDGGSQPQHF.

In its sample, this clonotype was seen many times. This chain joins TRBV7-9 and TRBJ1-1; 8 bases map to TRBD1. Germline-derived CDR1 and CDR2 are SEHNR and FQNEAQ (reference sequence). CDR3 length equals 15 residues. V lost 5 bases and J lost 0; bases outside the gene matches: 5. Here the CDR3 reads CASSNRDRLNTEAFF. CDR3 nucleotide sequence: TGTGCCAGCAGCAACCGGGACAGGTTGAACACTGAAGCTTTCTTT.

The chain uses TRBV6-1 and TRBJ2-1, with 12 bases matching TRBD2. Per the germline V gene, CDR1 is MNHNS and CDR2 is SASEGT. The CDR3 is 17 amino acids. V dropped 2 bases and J dropped 7; count of bases not matched to a gene: 9. This CDR3 reads CASSERHLAGGPNEQFF. The CDR3, as DNA: TGTGCCAGCAGTGAAAGGCACCTAGCGGGGGGGCCTAATGAGCAGTTCTTC.

The chain links TRBV5-6 to TRBJ2-7; D unclear. The J call may be faulty, since TRBJ2-1 better matches the DNA end. The CDR3 contains 13 residues. CDR1 and CDR2 (germline): SGHDT, YYEEEE. The chain's CDR3 is CASSLVVSYVQFF. Written as DNA, the CDR3 is TGTGCCAGCAGCTTAGTCGTCTCCTACGTGCAGTTCTTC.

This clonotype was seen repeatedly, ten times or more. The DNA for the CDR3 is TGCAGCGTTGACTCCCAAGGGAATGAGCAGTTCTTC. Amino acids: CSVDSQGNEQFF. The chain combines TRBV29-1 with TRBJ2-1; D ambiguous. The CDR3 covers 12 residues. The V end lost 3 bases, the J end lost 7 bases, and 10 bases lay between the germline ends. Germline-derived CDR1 and CDR2 are SQVTM and ANQGSEA.

This clonotype was found many times. In DNA, the CDR3 is TGTGCCAGCAGCCCGACAGGGGGCGAGGACACTGAAGCTTTCTTT. It codes for CASSPTGGEDTEAFF. The chain has TRBV4-2 and TRBJ1-1; 10 bases are a match to TRBD1. V shed 4 bases and J 3 bases; nucleotides not matched to a gene: 5. This CDR3 spans 15 amino acids. The germline gives CDR1 LGHNA, CDR2 YNFKEQ.

The chain links TRBV4-1 to TRBJ2-7; 9 bases align to TRBD1. Germline V lookup: CDR1 MGHRA, CDR2 YSYEKL. The CDR3 extends over 14 amino acids. After removal of 4 bases from V and 6 bases from J, the junction contained 7 bases not matched to a gene. The CDR3 here is CASSRTTGGSEQYF. The DNA of the CDR3 is TGCGCCAGCAGCCGTACTACAGGGGGCAGCGAGCAGTACTTC.